A selection of T cell receptor beta chains follows, all from one sample in a study of sequential checkpoint blockade in melanoma. Clones were read by immunoSEQ multiplex PCR, and TCRdb kept only the in-frame ones, dropping some. The sample lists over 8,000 clones; less than 70% were seen once. Sequencing used CD8+ T cells sorted from blood (inferred from file names), obtained from a patient given nivolumab and ipilimumab in sequence. The receptors shown here come from a human patient with melanoma. Some clones in this sample may be carry-over from other donors' samples. CDR3s include the opening cysteine and the closing phenylalanine or tryptophan. The order of the fields is D gene, J gene, clone size, V gene, CDR3 protein, CDR3 DNA. D genes are given only for firm matches. Some rows mark clone size as missing; the rest say once, few, many or name a class of expanded clone.

. TRBJ2-5 medium-sized TRBV6-4 CATSARVGGQETQYF TGTGCCACCTCCGCCCGGGTAGGGGGCCAAGAGACCCAGTACTTC
. TRBJ1-4 . TRBV9 CASSAPGENEKLFF TGTGCCAGCAGCGCCCCCGGAGAAAATGAAAAACTGTTTTTT
. TRBJ2-7 few TRBV7-9 CASSYNSYEQYF TGTGCCAGCAGTTACAACTCCTACGAGCAGTACTTC
TRBD1 TRBJ1-1 . TRBV19 CASSTGQLNTEAFF TGTGCCAGTAGTACGGGACAGCTGAACACTGAAGCTTTCTTT
TRBD1 TRBJ1-4 few TRBV7-6 CASRTYGTGGEKLFF TGTGCCAGCAGGACCTACGGGACAGGGGGTGAAAAACTGTTTTTT
. TRBJ1-6 . TRBV7-8 CACRADFNSPLHF TGTGCCTGCCGCGCCGACTTCAATTCACCCCTCCACTTT
TRBD1 TRBJ2-7 . TRBV9 CASSGDSSYEQYF TGTGCCAGCAGCGGGGACAGCTCCTACGAGCAGTACTTC
TRBD2 TRBJ2-1 . TRBV4-3 CASSQFPSSLAGAYNEQFF TGCGCCAGCAGCCAATTCCCCTCGTCTCTAGCGGGGGCCTACAATGAGCAGTTCTTC
. TRBJ1-2 . TRBV30 CAWSPLPTNYGYTF TGTGCCTGGAGTCCTCTCCCCACAAACTATGGCTACACCTTC
. TRBJ2-1 medium-sized TRBV25-1 CASSAGKDEQFF TGTGCCAGCAGTGCGGGAAAGGATGAGCAGTTCTTC
. TRBJ2-6 . TRBV7-8 CASSLANRAGANVLTF TGTGCCAGCAGCTTAGCGAACAGGGCTGGGGCCAACGTCCTGACTTTC
TRBD1 TRBJ1-5 . TRBV2 CASSGRQGGQPQHF TGTGCCAGCAGTGGTCGACAGGGTGGTCAGCCCCAGCATTTT
TRBD2 TRBJ2-7 . TRBV7-2 CASRLGLAGGNEQYF TGTGCCAGCAGATTGGGACTAGCGGGGGGCAACGAGCAGTACTTC
. TRBJ1-2 . TRBV7-8 CASSLGGDGYTF TGTGCCAGCAGCTTGGGAGGGGATGGCTACACCTTC
. TRBJ1-5 few TRBV13 CASSEAYSNQPQHF TGTGCCAGCAGTGAGGCGTATAGCAATCAGCCCCAGCATTTT
. TRBJ2-1 . TRBV9 CASSATFSSYNEQFF TGTGCCAGCAGCGCGACATTCAGCTCCTACAATGAGCAGTTCTTC
TRBD1 TRBJ1-1 . TRBV27 CASSLGTGTEAFF TGTGCCAGCAGTTTAGGGACAGGGACTGAAGCTTTCTTT
. TRBJ2-3 . TRBV10-3 CAISQASTDTQYF TGTGCCATCAGTCAGGCTAGCACAGATACGCAGTATTTT
TRBD1 TRBJ2-7 . TRBV9 CASSPGGITYEQYF TGTGCCAGCAGCCCAGGGGGAATTACCTACGAGCAGTACTTC
TRBD1 TRBJ2-7 . TRBV4-1 CASSQVRGQGIHEQYF TGCGCCAGCAGCCAAGTTAGGGGACAGGGAATCCACGAGCAGTACTTC
. TRBJ1-1 . TRBV4-3 CASSQDRGVEAFF TGCGCCAGCAGCCAAGATCGTGGAGTTGAAGCTTTCTTT
. TRBJ1-3 . TRBV4-3 CASSQRYGGRTGNTLYF TGCGCCAGCAGCCAACGGTACGGAGGCCGGACTGGAAACACCCTATATTTT
TRBD1 TRBJ1-2 . TRBV7-3 CASSSVPGQGGLNYGYTF TGTGCCAGCAGCTCTGTCCCGGGACAGGGGGGTCTTAACTATGGCTACACCTTC